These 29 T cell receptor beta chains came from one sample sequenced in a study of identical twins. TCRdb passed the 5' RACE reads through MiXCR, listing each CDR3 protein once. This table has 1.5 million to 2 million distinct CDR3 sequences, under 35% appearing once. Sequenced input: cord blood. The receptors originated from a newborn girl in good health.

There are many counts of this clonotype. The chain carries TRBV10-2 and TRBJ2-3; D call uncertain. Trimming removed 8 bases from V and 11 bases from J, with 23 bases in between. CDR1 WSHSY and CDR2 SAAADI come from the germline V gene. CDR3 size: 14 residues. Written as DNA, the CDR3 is TGCGCCAGCCTTAGAGACCCCTTCTCGTCGGAGCAGTATTTT. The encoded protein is CASLRDPFSSEQYF.

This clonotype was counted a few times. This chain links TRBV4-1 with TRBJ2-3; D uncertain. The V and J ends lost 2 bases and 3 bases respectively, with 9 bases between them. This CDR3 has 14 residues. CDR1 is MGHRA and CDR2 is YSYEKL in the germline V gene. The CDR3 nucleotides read TGCGCCAGCAGCCAACCGACTCGTACAGATACGCAGTATTTT. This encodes CASSQPTRTDTQYF.

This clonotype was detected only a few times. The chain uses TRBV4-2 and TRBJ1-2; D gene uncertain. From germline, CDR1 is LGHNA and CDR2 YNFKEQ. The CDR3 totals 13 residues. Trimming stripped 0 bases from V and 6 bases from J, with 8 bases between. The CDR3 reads CASSQEWNNGYTF. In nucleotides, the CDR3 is TGTGCCAGCAGCCAAGAGTGGAATAATGGCTACACCTTC.

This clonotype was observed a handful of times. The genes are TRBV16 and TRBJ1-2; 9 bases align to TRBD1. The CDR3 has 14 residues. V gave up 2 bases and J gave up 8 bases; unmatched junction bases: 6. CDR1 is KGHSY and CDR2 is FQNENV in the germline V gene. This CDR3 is CASSQPTGGQGYTF. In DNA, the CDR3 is TGTGCCAGCAGCCAACCGACAGGGGGACAAGGCTACACCTTC.

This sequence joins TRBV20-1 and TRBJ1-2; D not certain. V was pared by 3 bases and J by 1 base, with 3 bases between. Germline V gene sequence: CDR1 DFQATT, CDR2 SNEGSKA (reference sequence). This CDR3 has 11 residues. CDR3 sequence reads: CSASHNYGYTF. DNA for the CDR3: TGCAGTGCTAGCCATAACTATGGCTACACCTTC.

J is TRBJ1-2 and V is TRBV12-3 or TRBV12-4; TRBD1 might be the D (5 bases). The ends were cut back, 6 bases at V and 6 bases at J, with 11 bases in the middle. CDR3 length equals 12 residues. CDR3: CASSAGGNGYTF. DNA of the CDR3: TGTGCCAGCAGCGCCGGGGGGAATGGCTACACCTTC.

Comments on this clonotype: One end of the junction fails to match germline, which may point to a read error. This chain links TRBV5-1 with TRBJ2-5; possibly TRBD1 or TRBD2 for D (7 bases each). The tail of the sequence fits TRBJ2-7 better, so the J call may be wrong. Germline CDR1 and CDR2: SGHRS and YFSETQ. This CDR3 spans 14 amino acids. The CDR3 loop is CASGLGGTAYEQYF. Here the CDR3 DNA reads TGCGCCAGCGGCTTGGGGGGGACAGCCTACGAGCAGTACTTC.

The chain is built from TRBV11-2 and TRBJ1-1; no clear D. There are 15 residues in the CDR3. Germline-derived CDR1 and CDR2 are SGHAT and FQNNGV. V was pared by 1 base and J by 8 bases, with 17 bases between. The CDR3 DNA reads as TGTGCCAGCAGCTTAGGGTATTGGGTCAGAGACGAAGCTTTCTTT. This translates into CASSLGYWVRDEAFF.

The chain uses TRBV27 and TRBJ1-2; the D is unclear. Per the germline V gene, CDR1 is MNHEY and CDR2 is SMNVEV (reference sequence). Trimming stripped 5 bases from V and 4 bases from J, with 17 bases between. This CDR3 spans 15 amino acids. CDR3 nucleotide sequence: TGTGCCAGCAGTCAATTCGGTGCAGCCCTCTATGGCTACACCTTC. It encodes CASSQFGAALYGYTF.

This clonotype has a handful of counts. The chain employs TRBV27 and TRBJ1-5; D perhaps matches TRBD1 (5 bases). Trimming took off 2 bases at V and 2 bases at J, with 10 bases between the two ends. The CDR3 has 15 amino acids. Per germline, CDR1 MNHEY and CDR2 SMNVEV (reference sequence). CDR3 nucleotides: TGTGCCAGCAGTTTAATGGGGGAAGGCAATCAGCCCCAGCATTTT. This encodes CASSLMGEGNQPQHF.

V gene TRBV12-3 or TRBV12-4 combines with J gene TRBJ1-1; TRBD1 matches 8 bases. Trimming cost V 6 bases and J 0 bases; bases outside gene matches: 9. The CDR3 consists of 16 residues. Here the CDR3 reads CASRPPAGGMNTEAFF. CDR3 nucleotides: TGTGCCAGCAGACCCCCGGCAGGGGGCATGAACACTGAAGCTTTCTTT.

The CDR3 DNA sequence: TGTGCCAGCAGCCAAGTACCCGGGACTAGCGGGACTAGCACAGATACGCAGTATTTT. Translation gives CASSQVPGTSGTSTDTQYF. The rearrangement uses TRBV14 and TRBJ2-3, with 13 bases aligning to TRBD2. Trimming cost V 1 base and J 0 bases; bases outside gene matches: 7. CDR1 is SGHDN and CDR2 is FVKESK in the germline V gene. The CDR3 runs 19 residues.

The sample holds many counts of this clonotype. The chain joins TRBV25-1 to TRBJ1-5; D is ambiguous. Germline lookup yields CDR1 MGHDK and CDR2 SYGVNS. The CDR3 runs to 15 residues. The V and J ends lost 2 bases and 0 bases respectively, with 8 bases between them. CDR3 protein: CASSEGRSSNQPQHF. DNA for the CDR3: TGTGCCAGCAGTGAAGGCAGGTCTAGCAATCAGCCCCAGCATTTT.

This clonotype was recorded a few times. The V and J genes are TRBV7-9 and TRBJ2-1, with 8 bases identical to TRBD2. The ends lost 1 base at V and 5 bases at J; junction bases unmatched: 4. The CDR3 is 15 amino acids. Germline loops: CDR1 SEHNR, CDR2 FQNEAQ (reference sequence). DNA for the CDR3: TGTGCCAGCAGCTTAGAACTAGCGGAACACAATGAGCAGTTCTTC. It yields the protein CASSLELAEHNEQFF. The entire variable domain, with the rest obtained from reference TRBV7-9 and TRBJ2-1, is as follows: DTGVSQNPRHKITKRGQNVTFRCDPISEHNRLYWYRQTLGQGPEFLTYFQNEAQLEKSRLLSDRFSAERPKGSFSTLEIQRTEQGDSAMYLCASSLELAEHNEQFFGPGTRLTVL.

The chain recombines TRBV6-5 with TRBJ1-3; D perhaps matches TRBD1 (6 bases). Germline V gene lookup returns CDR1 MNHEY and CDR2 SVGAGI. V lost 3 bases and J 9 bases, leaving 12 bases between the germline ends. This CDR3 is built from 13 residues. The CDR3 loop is CASSYNREGTIYF. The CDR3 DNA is TGTGCCAGCAGTTATAACAGGGAGGGCACCATATATTTT.

The CDR3, as DNA: TGTGCCAGCAGTGGGGAGGGGACTAGTCACACCGGGGAGCTGTTTTTT. Translating gives CASSGEGTSHTGELFF. The chain is built from TRBV25-1 and TRBJ2-2; 8 nucleotides match TRBD2. The CDR3 totals 16 residues. In germline, CDR1 is MGHDK, CDR2 SYGVNS. Unmatched junction bases numbered 7, after V lost 4 bases and J lost 3 bases.

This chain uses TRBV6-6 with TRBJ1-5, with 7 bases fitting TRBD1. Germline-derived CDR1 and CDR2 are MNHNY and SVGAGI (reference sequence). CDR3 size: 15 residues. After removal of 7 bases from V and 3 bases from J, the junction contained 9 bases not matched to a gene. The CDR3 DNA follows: TGTGCCAGCAATTTAAAGGGGGCCCTCAATCAGCCCCAGCATTTT. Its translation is CASNLKGALNQPQHF.

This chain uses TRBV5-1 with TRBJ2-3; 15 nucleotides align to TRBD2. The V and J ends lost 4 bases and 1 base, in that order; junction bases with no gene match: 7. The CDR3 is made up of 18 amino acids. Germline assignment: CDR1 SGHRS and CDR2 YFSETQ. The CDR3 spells CASSPGLAGGLRTDTQYF. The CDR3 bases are TGCGCCAGCAGCCCGGGACTAGCGGGAGGACTTCGCACAGATACGCAGTATTTT.

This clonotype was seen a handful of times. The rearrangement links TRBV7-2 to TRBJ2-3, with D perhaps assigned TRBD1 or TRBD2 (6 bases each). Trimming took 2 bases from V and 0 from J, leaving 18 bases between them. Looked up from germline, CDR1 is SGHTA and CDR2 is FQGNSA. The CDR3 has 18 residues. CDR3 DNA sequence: TGTGCCAGCAGCTTAAGGGGGGACTCTAGGGCTAGCACAGATACGCAGTATTTT. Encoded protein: CASSLRGDSRASTDTQYF.

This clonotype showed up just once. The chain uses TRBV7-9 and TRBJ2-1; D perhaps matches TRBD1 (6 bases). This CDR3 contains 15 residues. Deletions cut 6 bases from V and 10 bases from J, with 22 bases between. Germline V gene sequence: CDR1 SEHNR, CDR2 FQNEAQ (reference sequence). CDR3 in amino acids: CASSRRDTYSYEQFF. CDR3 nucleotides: TGTGCCAGCAGTCGAAGGGACACCTACTCCTACGAGCAGTTCTTC. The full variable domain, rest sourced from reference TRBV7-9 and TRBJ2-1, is DTGVSQNPRHKITKRGQNVTFRCDPISEHNRLYWYRQTLGQGPEFLTYFQNEAQLEKSRLLSDRFSAERPKGSFSTLEIQRTEQGDSAMYLCASSRRDTYSYEQFFGPGTRLTVL.

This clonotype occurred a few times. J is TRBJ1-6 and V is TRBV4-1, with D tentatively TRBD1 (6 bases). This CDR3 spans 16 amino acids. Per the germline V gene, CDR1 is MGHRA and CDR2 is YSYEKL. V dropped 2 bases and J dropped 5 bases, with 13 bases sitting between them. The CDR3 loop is CASSQPYRDNNSPLHF. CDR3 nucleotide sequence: TGCGCCAGCAGCCAACCATACCGGGACAATAATTCACCCCTCCACTTT.

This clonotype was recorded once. The CDR3 nucleotides are TGTGCCAGCAGCTTCATCTTAGCAGATACGCAGTATTTT. Translation: CASSFILADTQYF. The V and J genes are TRBV7-2 and TRBJ2-3, with no clear D. The CDR3 contains 13 residues. V was cut by 3 bases and J by 4 bases, with 8 bases left in between. Germline V CDR1 and CDR2: SGHTA, FQGNSA. The full variable domain, with the rest looked up from reference TRBV7-2 and TRBJ2-3, is GAGVSQSPSNKVTEKGKDVELRCDPISGHTALYWYRQSLGQGLEFLIYFQGNSAPDKSGLPSDRFSAERTGGSVSTLTIQRTQQEDSAVYLCASSFILADTQYFGPGTRLTVL.

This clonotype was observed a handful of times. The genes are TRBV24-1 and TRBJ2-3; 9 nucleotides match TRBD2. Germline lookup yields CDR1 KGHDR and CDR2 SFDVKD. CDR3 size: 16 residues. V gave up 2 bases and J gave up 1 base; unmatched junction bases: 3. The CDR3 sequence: CATSDSVAGGTDTQYF. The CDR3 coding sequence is TGTGCCACCAGTGATTCCGTAGCGGGAGGCACAGATACGCAGTATTTT.

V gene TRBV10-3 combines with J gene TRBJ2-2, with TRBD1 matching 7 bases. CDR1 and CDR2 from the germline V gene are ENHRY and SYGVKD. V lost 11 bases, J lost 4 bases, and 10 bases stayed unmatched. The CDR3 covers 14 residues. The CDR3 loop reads CAVNRGQRTGELFF. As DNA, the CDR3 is TGTGCCGTCAACAGGGGTCAACGCACCGGGGAGCTGTTTTTT.

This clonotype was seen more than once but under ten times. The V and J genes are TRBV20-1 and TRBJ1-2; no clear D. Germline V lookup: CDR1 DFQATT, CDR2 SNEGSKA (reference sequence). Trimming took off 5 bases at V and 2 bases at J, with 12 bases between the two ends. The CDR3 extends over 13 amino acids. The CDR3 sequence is CSAYEGGNYGYTF. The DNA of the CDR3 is TGCAGTGCTTACGAGGGAGGGAACTATGGCTACACCTTC.

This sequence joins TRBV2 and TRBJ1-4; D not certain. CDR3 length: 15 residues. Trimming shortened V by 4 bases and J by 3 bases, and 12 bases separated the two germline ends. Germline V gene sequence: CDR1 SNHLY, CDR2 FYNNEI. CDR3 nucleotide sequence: TGTGCCAGCAGTGGGTGGACTGGGGCTAATGAAAAACTGTTTTTT. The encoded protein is CASSGWTGANEKLFF. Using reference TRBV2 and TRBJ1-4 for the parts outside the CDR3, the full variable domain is EPEVTQTPSHQVTQMGQEVILRCVPISNHLYFYWYRQILGQKVEFLVSFYNNEISEKSEIFDDQFSVERPDGSNFTLKIRSTKLEDSAMYFCASSGWTGANEKLFFGSGTQLSVL.

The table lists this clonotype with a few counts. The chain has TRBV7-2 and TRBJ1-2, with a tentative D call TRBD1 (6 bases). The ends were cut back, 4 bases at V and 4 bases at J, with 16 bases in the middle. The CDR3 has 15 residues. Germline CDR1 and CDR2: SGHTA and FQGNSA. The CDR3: CASSSRPQGRYGYTF. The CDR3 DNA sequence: TGTGCCAGCAGCTCCAGACCCCAGGGGCGCTATGGCTACACCTTC. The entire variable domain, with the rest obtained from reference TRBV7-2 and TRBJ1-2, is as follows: GAGVSQSPSNKVTEKGKDVELRCDPISGHTALYWYRQSLGQGLEFLIYFQGNSAPDKSGLPSDRFSAERTGGSVSTLTIQRTQQEDSAVYLCASSSRPQGRYGYTFGSGTRLTVV.

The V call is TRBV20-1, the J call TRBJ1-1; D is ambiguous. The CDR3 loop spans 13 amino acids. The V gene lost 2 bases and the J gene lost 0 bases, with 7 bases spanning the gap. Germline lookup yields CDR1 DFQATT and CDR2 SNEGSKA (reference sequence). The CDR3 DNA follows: TGCAGTGCTAGATATCGTGTGAACACTGAAGCTTTCTTT. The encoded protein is CSARYRVNTEAFF.

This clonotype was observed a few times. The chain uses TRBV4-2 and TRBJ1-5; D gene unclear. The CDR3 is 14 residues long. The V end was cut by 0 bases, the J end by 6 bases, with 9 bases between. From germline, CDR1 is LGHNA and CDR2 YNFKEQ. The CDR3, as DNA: TGTGCCAGCAGCCAAGAAGGGTTCGGTCAGCCCCAGCATTTT. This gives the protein CASSQEGFGQPQHF.